The 10 T cell receptor beta chains presented below share a single source sample, sequenced in a study of CD8 T cells in ankylosing spondylitis. Study conclusions and caveats: What appeared characteristic of ankylosing spondylitis blood was a TCR beta motif of fewer than ten highly homologous variants.

TCRdb re-derived calls from the 5' RACE reads in MiXCR, one entry per CDR3 protein. Of about 460,000 distinct CDR3 sequences listed, 5.3% are singletons. These receptors have no identified antigens. Sequencing input: blood, either unsorted or a sorted T cell fraction (not recorded which). The receptor source for this set is a male donor with ankylosing spondylitis.

The CDR3 bases are TGCAGCGTCGCAAACAGGGAAAGAGGGCCCAATGAGCAGTTCTTC. This sequence encodes CSVANRERGPNEQFF. V usage is TRBV29-1 and J usage is TRBJ2-1; possibly TRBD1 for D (6 bases). The germline CDR1 and CDR2 sequences are SQVTM and ANQGSEA. The CDR3 consists of 15 residues. Trimming stripped 6 bases from V and 6 bases from J, with 21 bases between.

Many counts were recorded for this clonotype. The chain carries TRBV12-3 or TRBV12-4 and TRBJ2-1; TRBD2 is a possible D gene (6 bases). The CDR3 sequence is 12 residues long. Trimming took 7 bases from V and 9 from J, leaving 13 bases between them. The CDR3 protein is CASNLGGGEQFF. In DNA form, the CDR3 reads TGTGCCAGCAACTTGGGGGGTGGTGAGCAGTTCTTC.

This clonotype was picked up many times. The rearrangement joins TRBV20-1 to TRBJ2-5; TRBD2 agrees at 7 bases. The CDR3 has 15 residues. V dropped 2 bases and J dropped 4; count of bases not matched to a gene: 10. Germline loops: CDR1 DFQATT, CDR2 SNEGSKA (reference sequence). The CDR3 DNA is TGCAGTGCTAGAAAGGCTAGCGGCGGACGAGAGACCCAGTACTTC. It translates to CSARKASGGRETQYF.

In its sample, this clonotype was seen many times. This chain links TRBV5-1 with TRBJ2-7; 9 positions agree with TRBD2. Germline CDR1 reads SGHRS; CDR2 reads YFSETQ. The junction had 5 bases not matched to a gene; V was cut back by 4 bases and J by 3 bases. The length of the CDR3 is 14 residues. The DNA of the CDR3 is TGCGCCAGCAGCGCAGCGGGGGGCCTCTACGAGCAGTACTTC. Its protein product is CASSAAGGLYEQYF.

Of note for this clonotype: This may arise from a read error, as a much more abundant clone is one base away. The V and J genes are TRBV5-1 and TRBJ2-2; TRBD2 aligns across 7 bases. The CDR3 is 15 residues long. Per the germline V gene, CDR1 is SGHRS and CDR2 is YFSETQ. Here the CDR3 DNA reads TGCGCCAGCAGCTTCGGGACTACGAACACCGGGGAGCTGATTTTT. Protein product: CASSFGTTNTGELIF.

At least ten counts were recorded for this clonotype. J is TRBJ2-1 and V is TRBV6-5; 10 bases are a match to TRBD2. CDR3 length: 17 residues. The V gene end was trimmed by 2 bases and the J gene end by 6 bases; junction bases not matched to a gene: 10. Per germline, CDR1 MNHEY and CDR2 SVGAGI. The chain's CDR3 is CASSYGSGRARINEQFF. CDR3 DNA: TGTGCCAGCAGTTACGGGAGCGGGAGGGCCAGGATCAATGAGCAGTTCTTC.

This clonotype was recorded many times. This rearrangement joins TRBV4-2 to TRBJ2-1; 9 bases are a match to TRBD2. Germline loops: CDR1 LGHNA, CDR2 YNFKEQ. The CDR3 spans 14 residues. The J segment lost 15 bases and the V segment lost 0 bases, leaving 9 bases of the junction unmatched. The CDR3 DNA reads as TGTGCCAGCAGCCAAGAAGTACTAGCGGGCGGTCTGTTCTTC. Protein: CASSQEVLAGGLFF.

The genes are TRBV9 and TRBJ2-3; D call uncertain. V lost 0 bases and J 2 bases, leaving 10 bases between the germline ends. CDR3 length: 15 residues. Germline-derived CDR1 and CDR2 are SGDLS and YYNGEE. The CDR3 sequence: CASSVGGYATDTQYF. The CDR3 DNA follows: TGTGCCAGCAGCGTAGGTGGCTATGCCACAGATACGCAGTATTTT.

At least ten counts were recorded for this clonotype. The CDR3 spells CASSRDRYNLYGYTF. In DNA form, the CDR3 reads TGTGCCAGCAGCCGTGACCGCTATAACCTATATGGCTACACCTTC. The chain recombines TRBV5-5 with TRBJ1-2; D ambiguous. The CDR3 contains 15 residues. In germline, CDR1 is SGHKS, CDR2 YYEKEE (reference sequence). Trimming removed 4 bases at V and 5 bases at J, with 18 bases between.

The chain recombines TRBV7-9 with TRBJ2-4; the D gene could be TRBD1 or TRBD2 (5 bases each). The germline V and J ends were trimmed by 4 bases and 6 bases, with 10 bases remaining between them. The CDR3 extends over 13 amino acids. Germline V gene lookup returns CDR1 SEHNR and CDR2 FQNEAQ (reference sequence). Written as DNA, the CDR3 is TGTGCCAGCAGCTGGGACCCTCTAAACATTCAGTACTTC. Translated: CASSWDPLNIQYF.